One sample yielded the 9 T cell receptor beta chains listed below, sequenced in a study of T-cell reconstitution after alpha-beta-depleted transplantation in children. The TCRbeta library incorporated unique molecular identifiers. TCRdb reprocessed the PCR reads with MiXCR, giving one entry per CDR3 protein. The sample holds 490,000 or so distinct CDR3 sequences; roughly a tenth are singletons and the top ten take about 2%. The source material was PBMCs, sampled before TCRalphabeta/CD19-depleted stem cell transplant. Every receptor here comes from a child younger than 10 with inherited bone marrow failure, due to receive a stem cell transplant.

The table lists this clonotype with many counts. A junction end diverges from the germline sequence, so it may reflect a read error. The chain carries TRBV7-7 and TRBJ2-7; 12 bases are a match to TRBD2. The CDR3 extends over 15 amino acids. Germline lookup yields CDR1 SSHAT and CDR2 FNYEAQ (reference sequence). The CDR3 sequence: CASSLSMTSGSYEQF. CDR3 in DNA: TGTGCCAGCAGCTTAAGTATGACTAGCGGGAGTTACGAGCAGTTC.

The CDR3 region has the DNA TGTGCCAGCAGTTTAAGGCTAGCGGGATACACCGGGGAGCTGTTTTTT. This gives the protein CASSLRLAGYTGELFF. The rearrangement links TRBV28 to TRBJ2-2, with 9 bases identical to TRBD2. CDR1 is MDHEN, CDR2 SYDVKM, per germline. V gave up 2 bases and J gave up 3 bases; unmatched junction bases: 4. The CDR3 runs to 16 residues.

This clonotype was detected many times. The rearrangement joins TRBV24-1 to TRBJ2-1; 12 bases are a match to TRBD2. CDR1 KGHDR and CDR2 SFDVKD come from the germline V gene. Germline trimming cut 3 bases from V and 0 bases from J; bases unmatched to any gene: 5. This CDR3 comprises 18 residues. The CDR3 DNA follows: TGTGCCACCAGTGATCCGACTAGCGGGGGAAGCTCCTACAATGAGCAGTTCTTC. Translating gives CATSDPTSGGSSYNEQFF.

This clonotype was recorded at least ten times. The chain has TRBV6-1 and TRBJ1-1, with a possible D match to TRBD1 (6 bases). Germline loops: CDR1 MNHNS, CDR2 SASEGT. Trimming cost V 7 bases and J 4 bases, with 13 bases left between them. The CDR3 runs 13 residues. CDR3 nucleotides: TGTGCCAGCACCGAAGGGGGTTTCACTGAAGCTTTCTTT. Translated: CASTEGGFTEAFF.

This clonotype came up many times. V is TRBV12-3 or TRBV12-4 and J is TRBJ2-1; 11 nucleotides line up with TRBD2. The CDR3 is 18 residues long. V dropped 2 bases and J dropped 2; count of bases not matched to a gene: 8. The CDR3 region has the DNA TGTGCCAGCAGTTTAAAGGGGCCGGGACTAGCGGCCTACAATGAGCAGTTCTTC. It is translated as CASSLKGPGLAAYNEQFF.

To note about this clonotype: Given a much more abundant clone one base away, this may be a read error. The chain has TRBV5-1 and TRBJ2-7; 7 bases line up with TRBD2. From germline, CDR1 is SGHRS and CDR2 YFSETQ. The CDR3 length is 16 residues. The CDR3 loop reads CASSLGWGGSSDEQYF. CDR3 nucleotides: TGCGCCAGCAGCTTGGGGTGGGGAGGGAGCTCCGACGAGCAGTACTTC.

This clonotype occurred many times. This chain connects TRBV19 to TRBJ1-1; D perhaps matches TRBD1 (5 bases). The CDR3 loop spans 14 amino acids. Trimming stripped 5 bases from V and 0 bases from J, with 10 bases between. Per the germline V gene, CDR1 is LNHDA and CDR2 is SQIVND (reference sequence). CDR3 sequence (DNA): TGTGCCAGTAGTCTCCAGGGCGTGAACACTGAAGCTTTCTTT. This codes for CASSLQGVNTEAFF.

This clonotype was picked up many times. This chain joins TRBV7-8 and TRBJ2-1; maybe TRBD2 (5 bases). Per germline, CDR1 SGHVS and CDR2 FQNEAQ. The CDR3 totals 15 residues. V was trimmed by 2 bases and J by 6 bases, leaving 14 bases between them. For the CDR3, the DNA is TGTGCCAGCAGCTTATCCCGGGAACGAGGCAATGAGCAGTTCTTC. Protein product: CASSLSRERGNEQFF.

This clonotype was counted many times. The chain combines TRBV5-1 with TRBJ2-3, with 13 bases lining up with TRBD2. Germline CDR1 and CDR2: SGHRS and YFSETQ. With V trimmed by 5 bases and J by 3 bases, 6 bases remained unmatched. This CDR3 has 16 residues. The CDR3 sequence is CASSFPLAGGTDTQYF. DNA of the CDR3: TGCGCCAGCAGTTTCCCACTAGCGGGAGGGACAGATACGCAGTATTTT.